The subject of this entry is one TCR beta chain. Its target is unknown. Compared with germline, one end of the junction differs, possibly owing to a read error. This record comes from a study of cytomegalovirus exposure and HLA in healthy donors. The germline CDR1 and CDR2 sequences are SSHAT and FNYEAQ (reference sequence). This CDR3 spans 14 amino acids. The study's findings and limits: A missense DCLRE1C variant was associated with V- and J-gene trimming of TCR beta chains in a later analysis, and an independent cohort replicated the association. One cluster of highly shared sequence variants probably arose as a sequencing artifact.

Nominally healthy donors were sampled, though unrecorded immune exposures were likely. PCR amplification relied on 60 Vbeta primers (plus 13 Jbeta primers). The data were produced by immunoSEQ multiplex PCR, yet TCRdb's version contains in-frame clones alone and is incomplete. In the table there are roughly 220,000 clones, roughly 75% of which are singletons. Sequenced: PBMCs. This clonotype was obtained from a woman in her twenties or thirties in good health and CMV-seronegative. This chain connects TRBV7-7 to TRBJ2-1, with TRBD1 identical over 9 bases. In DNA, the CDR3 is TGTGCTAGCAGCCCGTATGGGACAGGGAATGAGCAGTTCTTC. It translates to CASSPYGTGNEQFF.